This T cell receptor beta chain comes out of a study of cytomegalovirus exposure and HLA in healthy donors. Looking at the study overall: Both the 95 to 150 validation repertoires and the 500 to 700 first-cohort repertoires used the same platform, as reported by a later analysis. Study outcomes and limitations: The classifier, whose performance was assessed in both the original and validation cohorts, reportedly diagnosed cytomegalovirus status with high specificity and sensitivity. TCR sequences were mostly rare, though some public TCRs occurred in many donors. The study flagged fewer than 200 TCR beta chains as cytomegalovirus-associated.

The CDR3 loop spans 14 amino acids. CDR1 and CDR2 from the germline V gene are SGHAT and FQNNGV. V dropped 8 bases and J dropped 2 bases, with 15 bases sitting between them. Worth noting for this clone: What it recognizes is unknown.

Produced via immunoSEQ multiplex PCR; TCRdb's table is partial and in-frame only. Of 130,000 to 150,000 clones in the sample, less than 90% are singletons; the top ten hold under 3%. The TCR originated in a man between 18 and 35 years old in good health and CMV-seronegative. The sequenced material came from PBMCs. This rearrangement joins TRBV11-2 to TRBJ2-5, with D perhaps TRBD2 (6 bases). The CDR3 DNA is TGTGCCAGCTCCCCTGGGGGACTTCAAGAGACCCAGTACTTC. Amino acid sequence: CASSPGGLQETQYF.